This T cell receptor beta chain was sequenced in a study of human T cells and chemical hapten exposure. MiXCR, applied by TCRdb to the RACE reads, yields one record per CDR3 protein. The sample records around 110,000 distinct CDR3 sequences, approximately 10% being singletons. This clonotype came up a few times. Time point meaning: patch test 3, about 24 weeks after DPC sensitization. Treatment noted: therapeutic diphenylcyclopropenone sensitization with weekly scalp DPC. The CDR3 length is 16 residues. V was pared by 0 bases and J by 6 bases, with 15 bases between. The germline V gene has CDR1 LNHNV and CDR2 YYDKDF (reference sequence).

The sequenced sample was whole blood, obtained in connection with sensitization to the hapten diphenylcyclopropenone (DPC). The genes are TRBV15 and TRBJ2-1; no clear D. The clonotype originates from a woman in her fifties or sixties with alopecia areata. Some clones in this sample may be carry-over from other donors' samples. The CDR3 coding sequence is TGTGCCACCAGCAGAGATCTCGCGGAAGCCTTCAATGAGCAGTTCTTC. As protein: CATSRDLAEAFNEQFF.